Listed here are 19 T cell receptor beta chains from one sample, sequenced in a study of T cells in Graves' hyperthyroidism and ophthalmopathy. Template material for amplifying TCR beta CDR3 regions consisted of RNA transcripts. HTBI primers were the set used in a first-round RT-PCR of the TCR CDR3. MiXCR, applied by TCRdb to the multiplex PCR reads, yields one record per CDR3 protein. The sample lists roughly 580,000 distinct CDR3 sequences, approximately 15% occurring once. The source material was blood. These receptors came from a woman in her twenties or thirties with Graves' hyperthyroidism that later progressed to Graves' ophthalmopathy.

Ten or more counts support this clonotype. The genes are TRBV6-1 and TRBJ2-7, with a possible D match to TRBD1 (6 bases). The V and J ends lost 7 bases and 7 bases respectively, with 17 bases between them. Looked up from germline, CDR1 is MNHNS and CDR2 is SASEGT. The CDR3 spans 13 residues. CDR3 loop: CASIRMGAEEQYF. CDR3 DNA: TGTGCCAGCATAAGAATGGGGGCCGAAGAGCAGTACTTC.

This clonotype showed up many times. V gene TRBV6-2 or TRBV6-3 combines with J gene TRBJ2-1; 7 nucleotides agree with TRBD2. This CDR3 is 15 amino acids long. Germline V gene data show CDR1 as MNHEY and CDR2 as SVGEGT. V gave up 6 bases and J gave up 5 bases; unmatched junction bases: 10. CDR3 region: CASSPWASGNNEQFF. CDR3 DNA: TGTGCCAGCAGCCCCTGGGCTAGCGGAAACAATGAGCAGTTCTTC.

The CDR3 DNA reads as TGTGCCAGCAGCTTAGGGTCGGACAGGGAGACCCAGTACTTC. This translates into CASSLGSDRETQYF. This chain links TRBV7-9 with TRBJ2-5; 7 bases are a match to TRBD1. This CDR3 has 14 residues. Germline V gene lookup returns CDR1 SEHNR and CDR2 FQNEAQ (reference sequence). J gave up 5 bases and V 1 base, and 4 bases lay outside the gene matches.

The chain combines TRBV10-3 with TRBJ2-3, with 8 positions matching TRBD1. This CDR3 has 15 amino acids. Germline V gene sequence: CDR1 ENHRY, CDR2 SYGVKD. The trim removed 2 bases at V and 5 bases at J, leaving 6 bases unmatched. As DNA, the CDR3 is TGTGCCATCAGTGAGCAACAGGGGGTGGTAGATACGCAGTATTTT. Its translation: CAISEQQGVVDTQYF.

This clonotype was found a few times. The V gene is TRBV28, the J gene TRBJ2-1; D not resolved. The germline gives CDR1 MDHEN, CDR2 SYDVKM. Trimming stripped 7 bases from V and 2 bases from J, with 12 bases between. The CDR3 covers 14 residues. In DNA, the CDR3 is TGTGCCAGCAACTCCCCTGGGGCCTACAATGAGCAGTTCTTC. Translation gives CASNSPGAYNEQFF.

This clonotype came up many times. The chain combines TRBV2 with TRBJ2-7; D ambiguous. Germline assignment: CDR1 SNHLY and CDR2 FYNNEI. V was shortened by 10 bases and J by 6 bases, with 10 bases between the two germline ends. The CDR3 contains 10 residues. This CDR3 is CATSVAEQYF. The DNA of the CDR3 is TGTGCCACCTCGGTCGCCGAGCAGTACTTC.

This clonotype was seen a handful of times. One junction end does not reproduce the germline sequence, and a read error may be involved. The CDR3 loop reads CASTTTGSISPPHF. The CDR3 DNA follows: TGTGCCAGCACTACGACAGGGTCTATTTCACCCCCCCACTTT. The rearrangement joins TRBV27 to TRBJ1-6; 7 bases map to TRBD1. The germline gives CDR1 MNHEY, CDR2 SMNVEV (reference sequence). This CDR3 comprises 14 residues.

This clonotype was counted between two and nine times. The CDR3 DNA sequence: TGCGCCAGCAGCTTACAGCCCTCGTTCGCGAACACCGGGGAGCTGTTTTTT. It specifies CASSLQPSFANTGELFF. The chain employs TRBV5-1 and TRBJ2-2; no firm D call. The CDR3 loop spans 17 amino acids. Trimming shortened V by 2 bases and J by 0 bases, and 14 bases separated the two germline ends. Germline-derived CDR1 and CDR2 are SGHRS and YFSETQ.

This clonotype was observed many times. The J gene is TRBJ2-2, the V gene TRBV6-4; D possibly matches TRBD1 or TRBD2 (5 bases each). This CDR3 has 15 residues. Germline V gene lookup returns CDR1 MRHNA and CDR2 SNTAGT. V was pared by 1 base and J by 0 bases, with 6 bases between. CDR3 region: CASSDLGANTGELFF. The CDR3 DNA reads TGTGCCAGCAGTGACTTGGGGGCGAACACCGGGGAGCTGTTTTTT.

The DNA of the CDR3 is TGCGCCAGCAGACGACAGGGCCTAACTAATGAAAAACTGTTTTTT. Its translation: CASRRQGLTNEKLFF. V gene TRBV4-3 combines with J gene TRBJ1-4, with TRBD1 identical over 7 bases. J gave up 1 base and V 6 bases, and 5 bases lay outside the gene matches. This CDR3 contains 15 residues. The germline CDR1 and CDR2 sequences are LGHNA and YSLEER.

At least ten counts were recorded for this clonotype. The chain carries TRBV30 and TRBJ1-4, with a weak D call TRBD1 (5 bases). Trimming shortened V by 5 bases and J by 7 bases, and 17 bases separated the two germline ends. Looked up from germline, CDR1 is GTSNPN and CDR2 is SVGIG (reference sequence). CDR3 length equals 14 residues. The CDR3 coding sequence is TGTGCCTGGTTGCCTCTGGTAAGGGGTGAAAAACTGTTTTTT. Its protein product is CAWLPLVRGEKLFF.

This chain links TRBV19 with TRBJ1-3; a weak D match, TRBD1 (5 bases). The CDR3 spans 15 residues. The ends were cut back, 5 bases at V and 4 bases at J, with 15 bases in the middle. Germline CDR1 reads LNHDA; CDR2 reads SQIVND (reference sequence). This CDR3 is CASSPTGGDGNTIYF. CDR3 nucleotides: TGTGCCAGTAGTCCCACCGGGGGGGACGGAAACACCATATATTTT.

This clonotype has a count of ten or more. V gene TRBV2 combines with J gene TRBJ1-6, with 9 bases matching TRBD1. The CDR3 covers 14 residues. V lost 4 bases to trimming and J lost 7 bases; unmatched junction nucleotides: 2. Germline V gives CDR1 SNHLY, CDR2 FYNNEI. The CDR3 sequence is CASSVQGANSPLHF. The CDR3 region has the DNA TGTGCCAGCAGTGTACAGGGGGCAAATTCACCCCTCCACTTT.

The V call is TRBV19, the J call TRBJ1-5; tentatively, D is TRBD1 (5 bases). Deletions cut 3 bases from V and 0 bases from J, with 12 bases between. The CDR3 is 16 amino acids. Germline CDR1 reads LNHDA; CDR2 reads SQIVND (reference sequence). The CDR3 DNA sequence: TGTGCCAGTAGTATCGGTGGGACCTATAGCAATCAGCCCCAGCATTTT. Translating gives CASSIGGTYSNQPQHF.

This clonotype was recorded many times. The rearrangement links TRBV6-2 or TRBV6-3 to TRBJ1-1; 10 bases map to TRBD1. CDR3 length equals 14 residues. V lost 6 bases to trimming and J lost 3 bases; unmatched junction nucleotides: 4. Germline V gene sequence: CDR1 MNHEY, CDR2 SVGEGT. The CDR3 region has the DNA TGTGCCAGCAGAAAGACAGGGGGCTACACTGAAGCTTTCTTT. It specifies CASRKTGGYTEAFF.

This chain joins TRBV29-1 and TRBJ2-7; D could derive from TRBD1 or TRBD2 (5 bases each). V was cut by 5 bases and J by 1 base, with 12 bases left in between. Germline lookup yields CDR1 SQVTM and CDR2 ANQGSEA. This CDR3 spans 13 amino acids. The CDR3 bases are TGCAGCGTTCAAGGGACCGCATCCTACGAGCAGTACTTC. It is translated as CSVQGTASYEQYF.

The V call is TRBV7-9, the J call TRBJ1-2, with 12 bases identical to TRBD1. This CDR3 has 14 amino acids. The trim removed 5 bases at V and 8 bases at J, leaving 6 bases unmatched. Germline-derived CDR1 and CDR2 are SEHNR and FQNEAQ (reference sequence). CDR3 in DNA: TGTGCCAGCAGCATCGGGACAGGGGGCGCGGGCTACACCTTC. Translation gives CASSIGTGGAGYTF. The complete variable domain, with remaining parts taken from reference TRBV7-9 and TRBJ1-2, reads DTGVSQNPRHKITKRGQNVTFRCDPISEHNRLYWYRQTLGQGPEFLTYFQNEAQLEKSRLLSDRFSAERPKGSFSTLEIQRTEQGDSAMYLCASSIGTGGAGYTFGSGTRLTVV.

The CDR3 protein is CASSQAGTGAYEQYF. In nucleotides, the CDR3 is TGCGCCAGCAGCCAAGCCGGGACAGGAGCCTACGAGCAGTACTTC. V and J are TRBV4-1 and TRBJ2-7; 8 nucleotides align to TRBD1. Losses at the gene ends were 1 base for V and 2 bases for J; bases not matched to a gene: 4. The V gene's germline CDR1 is MGHRA and CDR2 YSYEKL. CDR3 length equals 15 residues.

This clonotype was found many times. The chain links TRBV11-3 to TRBJ2-1, with 14 bases lining up with TRBD2. Trimming removed 5 bases from V and 7 bases from J; junction bases left unmatched: 7. From germline, CDR1 is SGHNT and CDR2 YENEEA. CDR3 length: 16 residues. The CDR3 reads CASSTGGTSGRNEQFF. The CDR3, as DNA: TGTGCCAGCAGCACCGGAGGGACTAGCGGGAGAAATGAGCAGTTCTTC.